This TCR beta chain was documented in a study of T cells in tumors after PD-1 blockade (dated by TCRdb to between 2018 and 2021). For context, the study as a whole: Patients were excluded if they had prior checkpoint blockade, use of systemic immunosuppressants, or recent radiotherapy or other anti-cancer therapy within 4 weeks. Patients were treated with either pembrolizumab 200 mg every 3 weeks or cemiplimab 350 mg every 2 weeks. Some patients also continued taking vismodegib 150 mg daily during anti-PD-1 treatment. On average, peripheral blood samples had some 100,000 TCR templates (range about 23,000-260,000) and 35,000 to 45,000 unique clonotypes. Using site-matched tumors from BCC or SCC patients sampled before and after anti-PD-1 therapy, the study carried out paired single-cell RNA and TCR sequencing. To compare clonotypes in blood versus tumor, bulk TCR sequencing was run on roughly 11 peripheral blood samples drawn from four to six patients. RECIST version 1.1 was used to assess clinical response. General study outcomes and caveats: Roughly 40% of TCR clonotypes from the tumor were detected in blood, and certain novel exhausted tumor clones were present in blood collected before treatment, which suggests recruitment from the periphery. Where the novel T cell clones came from was not identified, and possible sources could include lymphoid organs or rare unexpanded clones inside the tumor or in the tumor periphery.

Unmatched junction bases come to 5, with V trimmed by 2 bases and J by 3 bases. Taken from the germline V gene, the CDR1 and CDR2 loops are MNHEY and SVGAGI. From its cysteine to its phenylalanine, the CDR3 spans 16 amino acids. Only the CDR3 region is kept as DNA, spanning 48 bases read in frame from base 1. The immunoSEQ platform was used for deep TCRbeta sequencing. In the source study's methods: Only productive rearrangements were exported from the immunoSEQ Analyzer for further analysis. Bulk TCRbeta clonotypes were assigned T cell phenotypes by matching to single-cell RNA+TCR-seq clones sharing the same TCRbeta sequence. Tumor enrichment of a clone was calculated by dividing the clone's tumor frequency by the clone's PBMC frequency, both taken from bulk TCR sequencing. GLIPH was used to group TCRs into specificity groups, clusters of distinct TCRs likely recognizing common antigens via shared CDR3 motifs. TCRdb limited this immuneACCESS table to in-frame rearrangements with V and J called. A share of clones is missing; checked studies link under half to unresolved V genes, and the rest is unexplained. That table furnishes V, J and clone size, whereas the DNA furnished D and trimming. The sample has approximately 47,000 clones on record, 70% to 85% of them singletons. The ten largest make up about 9% of the sample.

For bulk TCRbeta sequencing, genomic DNA was extracted from tumor biopsies or peripheral blood, and input amounts ranged from 616 ng to 6,004 ng. Every patient had histologically proven advanced or metastatic basal or squamous cell carcinoma and was a poor candidate for surgical resection. Of the 11 patients in the basal cell carcinoma cohort, several underwent bulk tumor TCR sequencing. A remark on this clone: Its antigen is currently not known. Base qualities are not recorded, but no much larger clone differs from it by a single base.

This receptor was obtained from a human donor with advanced basal cell or squamous cell carcinoma (not recorded which). The sample here was PBMCs, taken before anti-PD-1 therapy. Recombination connected TRBV6-5 to TRBJ2-7, with 12 bases in between that match TRBD2. The DNA sequence follows: TGTGCCAGCAGTTACGAGGCTAGCGGGAGGGGCTACGAGCAGTACTTC. It translates as CASSYEASGRGYEQYF.